This T cell receptor (beta chain) was profiled in a study of T-cell reconstitution after alpha-beta-depleted transplantation in children (dated by TCRdb to 2015 to 2016). Regarding the research as a whole: T-cell immune reconstitution after TCRalphabeta/CD19-depleted allogeneic hematopoietic cell transplantation in children was quantitatively tracked in the study by means of TCR repertoire profiling.

Including cysteine and phenylalanine, the CDR3 has 15 amino acids. Only CDR3 DNA is held: 45 bases, read in frame from base 1. CDR1 and CDR2 were assigned from the germline V gene (reference sequence) as DFQATT and SNEGSKA. V trim: 5 bases; J trim: 10 bases; unmatched bases: 12. Receptor libraries were prepared by PCR. The sample was run on an Illumina HiSeq 2500. Molecular barcoding was employed in the preparation of TCR libraries, with unique molecular identifiers being used to normalize TCRbeta repertoire quantification. TCRdb applied fastp at Q25 and MiXCR to the public reads, then kept only in-frame beta chains. Rows are unified per CDR3 protein, each entry keeping the most common DNA and genes. This sample gives a few hundred thousand distinct CDR3 sequences in total; 6.5% to 9% of them show up just once. The top ten clonotypes cover around 10% of the sample. In light of the paper, this sample's treatment or condition label describes: allogeneic hematopoietic cell transplantation with graft depleted of TCRalphabeta T cells and CD19 B cells. The children who served as transplant recipients had been given grafts of TCRalphabeta/CD19-depleted allogeneic hematopoietic cells.

In its sample, this clonotype was seen many times. What this receptor recognizes is not known. No base qualities exist here, and no much larger clone lies one base off it. Beyond this particular receptor, the publication reports: Hyperexpanded clone frequencies declined over subsequent months; after one year, T-cell counts and TCRbeta diversity were mostly attributed to newly produced T cells. Apparently early alphabetaT-cell count recovery about two months after transplant reportedly relied on only several hundred rapidly expanded clones derived from non-depleted graft cells. The high TCRbeta diversity at day 60 in some patients was ascribed to recipient T cells and intrathymic progenitors that had survived conditioning.

The rearranged segments are TRBV20-1 and TRBJ2-3; TRBD2 fits 13 bases in the junction. The origin of this receptor is a female patient between 2 and 10 years old who had a stem cell transplant for Fanconi anemia, so the T cells may come from the graft donor. Material: peripheral blood, obtained 360 days after TCRalphabeta/CD19-depleted stem cell transplant. The DNA sequence is given as TGCAGTGCTCTAAGAGGAGGACTAGCGGGGGTGCCGCAGTATTTT. Translated, this gives CSALRGGLAGVPQYF.